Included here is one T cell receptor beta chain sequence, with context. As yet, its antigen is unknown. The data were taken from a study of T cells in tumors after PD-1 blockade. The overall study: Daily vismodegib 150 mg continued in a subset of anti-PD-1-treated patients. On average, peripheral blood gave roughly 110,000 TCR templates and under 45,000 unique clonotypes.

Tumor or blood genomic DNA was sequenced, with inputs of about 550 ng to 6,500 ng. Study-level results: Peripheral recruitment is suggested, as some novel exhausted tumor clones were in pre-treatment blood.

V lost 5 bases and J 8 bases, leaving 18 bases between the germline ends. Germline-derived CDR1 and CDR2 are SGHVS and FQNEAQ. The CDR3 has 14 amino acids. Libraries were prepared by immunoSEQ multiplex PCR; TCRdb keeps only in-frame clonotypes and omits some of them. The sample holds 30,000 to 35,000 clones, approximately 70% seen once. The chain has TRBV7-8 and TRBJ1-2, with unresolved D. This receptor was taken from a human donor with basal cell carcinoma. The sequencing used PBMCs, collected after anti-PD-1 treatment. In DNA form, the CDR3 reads TGTGCCAGCAGCAAGCGGACTGGGAATGAAGGCTACACCTTC. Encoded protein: CASSKRTGNEGYTF.